This T cell receptor beta chain was found in a study of shared clonotypes between healthy human individuals. Findings of the study overall: Some naive CD4 clonotypes, roughly 4.5%, turned up in common across several donors. An effect of sequencing depth on clonotype sharing among donors was expected.

The junction had 11 bases not matched to a gene; V was cut back by 8 bases and J by 10 bases. Per the germline V gene, CDR1 is SGHAT and CDR2 is FQNNGV. The CDR3 sequence is 13 residues long. In regard to this clone: Its specificity is unknown.

At a deep level, the assay was run. Clones were sequenced by immunoSEQ multiplex PCR, and TCRdb holds only the in-frame ones, with some missing. The table includes about 1,900,000 clones, roughly 95% detected once. Naive-designated CD8 cells lacked CD45RO, were positively enriched for CCR7, and omitted terminally differentiated effector memory CD45RA+ cells. The sample consisted of naive CD8+ T cells sorted from blood. The source is a man younger than 30 in good health. The gene calls are TRBV11-2 and TRBJ1-1; TRBD1 aligns across 9 bases. DNA for the CDR3: TGTGCCAGCGGTATCTCGACAGGGGGTACAGCTTTCTTT. Its translation is CASGISTGGTAFF. Supplemented by reference TRBV11-2 and TRBJ1-1, the full variable domain reads EAGVAQSPRYKIIEKRQSVAFWCNPISGHATLYWYQQILGQGPKLLIQFQNNGVVDDSQLPKDRFSAERLKGVDSTLKIQPAKLEDSAVYLCASGISTGGTAFFGQGTRLTVV.